This T cell receptor beta chain derives from a study of graft-versus-host responses after intestinal transplantation. Study in general: Anti-thymocyte globulin induction preceded three to four years of tacrolimus and steroid maintenance in all recipients. Overall study results and limits: Analysis identified GvH clones in recipient marrow, with some appearing first in ileum or blood. Early post-transplant falls in HvG clones accompanied the peak levels of circulating GvH clones.

V was shortened by 2 bases and J by 0 bases, with 8 bases between the two germline ends. The germline CDR1 and CDR2 sequences are MNHEY and SMNVEV (reference sequence). The CDR3 is 14 amino acids. Data came from immunoSEQ multiplex PCR; TCRdb stores just in-frame clones and leaves some out. The table has 9,500 to 10,000 clones, around nine tenths seen once. Concerning this clone: The target antigen is unknown.

The rearrangement joins TRBV27 to TRBJ2-7; D may be TRBD2 (6 bases). This sequence was found in a human patient who received an intestinal transplant, so some T cells may come from the graft donor. Source: PBMCs, taken roughly 43 days after intestinal transplant. The CDR3 nucleotides read TGTGCCAGCAGTTTAGCCGGGAGCTCCTACGAGCAGTACTTC. This gives the protein CASSLAGSSYEQYF.